This entry concerns a single TCR beta chain. Per the original data handling: Quantification of nucleated cells was approximated via reference gene primer amplification. Only in-frame clones appear in the TCRdb table, and some are missing; sequencing was by immunoSEQ multiplex PCR. That table gives V, J and clone size, and the DNA gave D and trimming. The repertoire holds about 670,000 clones, more than 80% seen once, with roughly 0.25% in the top ten. The data were obtained in a study of blood T cell repertoires in COVID-19. As for the study in general: Samples came from the United States, Italy and Spain, spanning acute and convalescent COVID-19. Nucleic acid was either cDNA or gDNA, and it came from T cells, B-cell-depleted T cells, or PBMCs.

The specimen sequenced was peripheral blood. This TCR was recovered from a woman aged 18-29 years with acute or convalescent COVID-19.

The CDR3 DNA follows: TGTGCCAGCAGCATGGCACAACGGGTGGAAGCTTTCTTT. This translates into CASSMAQRVEAFF. This rearrangement joins TRBV5-4 to TRBJ1-1; D remains unclear. The CDR3 length is 13 residues. V lost 4 bases and J 8 bases, leaving 15 bases between the germline ends. CDR1 SGHNT and CDR2 YYREEE come from the germline V gene (reference sequence).